Listed below are T cell receptor beta chains from one sample, sequenced in a study of blood T cell repertoires in COVID-19. The data were produced by immunoSEQ multiplex PCR, yet TCRdb's version contains in-frame clones alone and is incomplete. The sample consists of approximately 490,000 clones, 80% to 90% of them appearing once. Sequences were obtained from PBMCs or T cells enriched from blood (not recorded which). The receptors originated from a woman aged 55-70 years who had recovered from COVID-19. Both conserved end residues are trimmed from each CDR3. The D gene is left open where the match is weak.

.	TRBV3-1/TRBV3-2	TRBJ1-5	ASSQDSISQPQH
.	TRBV15	TRBJ2-7	ATSREGGAYEQY
TRBD2	TRBV18	TRBJ2-5	ASSPRRGGGAQETQY
.	TRBV11-2	TRBJ1-2	ASSTTVSRYGYT
TRBD1	TRBV9	TRBJ2-3	ASSGIPGQGKKSALTDTQY
.	TRBV18	TRBJ1-2	ASSPQGSSNYGYT
TRBD2	TRBV7-9	TRBJ2-3	APAGLAGGSTDTQY
TRBD1	TRBV5-1	TRBJ2-5	ASGPTGWMVETQY
TRBD2	TRBV29-1	TRBJ2-3	SVGAIAGGTDTQY
TRBD2	TRBV10-3	TRBJ2-3	AIKAGAGTDTQY
TRBD1	TRBV18	TRBJ1-6	ASSQGTGGSNSPLH
.	TRBV2	TRBJ1-4	ASRTDGSEKLF
.	TRBV27	TRBJ2-7	ASSLRTGAYEQY
TRBD2	TRBV5-1	TRBJ2-1	ASSFRLAGGYNEQF
TRBD2	TRBV5-1	TRBJ2-1	ASTTRAGGSYNEQF
TRBD1	TRBV5-6	TRBJ1-5	ASNRQGSGQPQH
.	TRBV4-1	TRBJ2-1	ASSQDAGPEQF
TRBD2	TRBV7-2	TRBJ2-3	ASSLAGGADTQY
.	TRBV19	TRBJ1-6	ASSIIQGRNSPLH
.	TRBV9	TRBJ2-7	ASSAADSSYEQY
TRBD2	TRBV6-4	TRBJ2-3	ASSSSGGAGTQY
.	TRBV6-5	TRBJ1-6	ASGWAGNSPLH
TRBD2	TRBV5-4	TRBJ2-1	ASSFSGGAYNEQF
TRBD1	TRBV19	TRBJ1-1	ASSWPEGAPGGAF
.	TRBV29-1	TRBJ1-3	SVRRPSGNTIY
.	TRBV4-2	TRBJ1-5	ASSQSESRGGSNQPQH
.	TRBV19	TRBJ2-3	ASSMGQPTDTQY
.	TRBV4-1	TRBJ2-1	ASSHPYNEQF
.	TRBV5-1	TRBJ1-5	ASSLGGDSNQPQH
TRBD1	TRBV7-9	TRBJ1-4	ASSLTGTGVNEKLF
TRBD2	TRBV27	TRBJ2-1	AIGRGRGNEQF
.	TRBV5-1	TRBJ1-1	ASKQGTVNTEAF
TRBD1	TRBV19	TRBJ2-3	ASVNRGADTQY
.	TRBV12-3/TRBV12-4	TRBJ2-1	ASLSHNEQF
TRBD1	TRBV11-3	TRBJ2-2	ASSLGLGRGLPGELF
.	TRBV2	TRBJ1-5	ASSRGSQRGQPQH
.	TRBV19	TRBJ1-6	ASSTPTQGFFDSPLH
.	TRBV30	TRBJ1-2	AWSQGRDGYT
TRBD1	TRBV7-8	TRBJ1-6	ASSFQGGTNSPLH
.	TRBV5-1	TRBJ1-2	ASSLEGALGYT
.	TRBV18	TRBJ1-1	ASSPRLTEMNTEAF
.	TRBV11-2	TRBJ2-5	ASSVRLGKQETQY
TRBD1	TRBV3-1/TRBV3-2	TRBJ1-2	ASSRGDRANYGYT
.	TRBV5-6	TRBJ2-7	ASSPVANRRSDEQY
TRBD1	TRBV28	TRBJ2-5	ASRGQSQETQY
TRBD1	TRBV5-1	TRBJ2-3	ASSPGQLFTDTQY
.	TRBV5-1	TRBJ2-5	ASAAGVQETQY
TRBD1	TRBV3-1/TRBV3-2	TRBJ1-6	ASSQVPTVGTGYSPLH
.	TRBV7-9	TRBJ2-7	ASSSIGRGSSYEQY
TRBD2	TRBV18	TRBJ2-2	ASSPNGGGNAGELF
.	TRBV2	TRBJ2-3	ASSLGGGLTFSTDTQY
.	TRBV13	TRBJ1-1	ASSPYQGIGTEAF
.	TRBV7-9	TRBJ2-7	ASSSDSNPYEQY
.	TRBV6-5	TRBJ2-3	ASSYLEPPGTQY
.	TRBV20-1	TRBJ1-1	STSEAF